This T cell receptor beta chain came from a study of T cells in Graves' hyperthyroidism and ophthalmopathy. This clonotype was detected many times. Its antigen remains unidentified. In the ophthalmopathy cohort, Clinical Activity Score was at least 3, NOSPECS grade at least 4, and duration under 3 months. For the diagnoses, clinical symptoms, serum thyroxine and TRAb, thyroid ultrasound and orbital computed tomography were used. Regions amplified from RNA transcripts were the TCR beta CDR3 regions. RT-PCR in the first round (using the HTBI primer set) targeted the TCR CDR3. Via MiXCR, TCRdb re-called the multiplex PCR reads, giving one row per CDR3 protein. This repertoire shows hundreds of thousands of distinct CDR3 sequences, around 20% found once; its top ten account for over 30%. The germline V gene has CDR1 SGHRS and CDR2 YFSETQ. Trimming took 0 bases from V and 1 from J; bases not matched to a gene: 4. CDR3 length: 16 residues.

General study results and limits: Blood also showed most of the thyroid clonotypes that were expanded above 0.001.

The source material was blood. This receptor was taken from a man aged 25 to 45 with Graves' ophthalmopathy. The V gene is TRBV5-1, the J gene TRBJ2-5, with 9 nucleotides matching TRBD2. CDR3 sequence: CASSLGLAVIQETQYF. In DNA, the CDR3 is TGCGCCAGCAGCTTGGGACTAGCGGTGATCCAAGAGACCCAGTACTTC. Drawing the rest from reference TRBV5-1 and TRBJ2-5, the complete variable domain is KAGVTQTPRYLIKTRGQQVTLSCSPISGHRSVSWYQQTPGQGLQFLFEYFSETQRNKGNFPGRFSGRQFSNSRSEMNVSTLELGDSALYLCASSLGLAVIQETQYFGPGTRLLVL.